This T cell receptor beta chain was sequenced in a study of T cell repertoires in cytomegalovirus infection. As for the study in general: CMV epitopes that were recently identified and HLA-C-restricted were used alongside well-studied HLA-B-restricted ones. Signatures in public TCR beta sequences pointed to both CMV infection and matching HLA type. Study-level points and caveats: Based on cumulative public TCR beta family frequency, carriers of CMV plus the relevant HLA were identified.

MiXCR, run by TCRdb on the reads, gives a single entry per CDR3 protein. The data contain approximately 590,000 distinct CDR3 sequences, around 40% of them singletons. V was cut by 6 bases and J by 2 bases, with 13 bases left in between. Germline CDR1 and CDR2: SGHTA and FQGNSA. This CDR3 comprises 14 residues. Note on this clonotype: Antigen unknown.

Sequences were derived from cultured PBMCs, sampled from culture after CMV antigen stimulation. The receptor comes from a human donor in good health (CMV status not recorded). Some clones in this sample may be carry-over from other donors' samples. V gene TRBV7-2 combines with J gene TRBJ1-1; no definite D call. The CDR3 sequence is CASSEYIENTEAFF. CDR3 in DNA: TGTGCCAGCAGTGAGTACATCGAAAACACTGAAGCTTTCTTT. The full variable domain, in which reference TRBV7-2 and TRBJ1-1 provide the parts outside the CDR3, is GAGVSQSPSNKVTEKGKDVELRCDPISGHTALYWYRQSLGQGLEFLIYFQGNSAPDKSGLPSDRFSAERTGGSVSTLTIQRTQQEDSAVYLCASSEYIENTEAFFGQGTRLTVV.